This TCR beta chain was profiled in a study of blood T cell repertoires in COVID-19. Background on the study: Samples representing acute and convalescent COVID-19 were sourced from the United States, Italy and Spain. Sources were T cells, B-cell-depleted T cells, or PBMCs; the material itself was cDNA or gDNA.

Methods used by the authors: Cell counts per sample came from amplifying reference gene primers. TCRdb keeps only in-frame clones here, not all; method: immunoSEQ multiplex PCR. V and J calls and clone size are those listed in that table; D and trimming were worked out from the DNA. The sample has around 260,000 clones, 88% seen once. The sequencing sample was made of peripheral blood. The clonotype originates from a human donor in a cohort sampled during active COVID-19.

CDR3: CASSLTGTYGYTF. In DNA, the CDR3 is TGTGCCAGCAGTTTGACAGGGACCTATGGCTACACCTTC. This sequence joins TRBV27 and TRBJ1-2, with 7 bases matching TRBD1. The CDR3 runs 13 residues. The V segment lost 3 bases and the J segment 4 bases; nucleotides outside the gene matches: 2. Germline CDR1 is MNHEY and CDR2 is SMNVEV (reference sequence).